The clone carrying this T cell receptor (beta chain) has just a few counts. Its antigen is not known. The sample originates from a study of radiotherapy plus CTLA-4 blockade in lung cancer. Study-wide results and caveats: In blood, TCR clones derived from the tumor expanded after radiotherapy plus ipilimumab.

Here immunoSEQ multiplex PCR was the method, and the copy in TCRdb shows in-frame clones only, minus some. The sample lists 120,000 or so clones; more than 80% were seen once. The study treated chemo-refractory metastatic non-small-cell lung cancer patients with focal radiation plus ipilimumab CTLA-4 blockade. Germline CDR1 reads ENHRY; CDR2 reads SYGVKD. CDR3 size: 14 residues. The ends lost 6 bases at V and 5 bases at J; junction bases unmatched: 7. The chain couples TRBV10-3 to TRBJ1-2; TRBD1 agrees at 9 bases. This TCR was recovered from a human donor with non-small cell lung cancer that progressed on radiotherapy plus ipilimumab. The sample in question was peripheral blood, obtained from a patient treated with radiotherapy plus ipilimumab. The CDR3 DNA sequence: TGTGCCATCAGGGCCGGGACAGGGTCTTATGGCTACACCTTC. It encodes CAIRAGTGSYGYTF.